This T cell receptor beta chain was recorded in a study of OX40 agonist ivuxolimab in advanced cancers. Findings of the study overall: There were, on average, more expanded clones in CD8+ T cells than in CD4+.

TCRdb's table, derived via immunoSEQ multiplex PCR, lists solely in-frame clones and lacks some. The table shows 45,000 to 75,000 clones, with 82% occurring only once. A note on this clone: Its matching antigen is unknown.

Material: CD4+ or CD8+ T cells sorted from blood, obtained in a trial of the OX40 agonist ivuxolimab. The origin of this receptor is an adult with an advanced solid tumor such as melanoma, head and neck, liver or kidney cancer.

The CDR3 is CASSHDRGGETQYF. CDR3 DNA sequence: TGTGCCAGCAGTCATGACAGGGGTGGGGAGACCCAGTACTTC. The gene calls are TRBV7-2 and TRBJ2-5; 8 bases align to TRBD1. Trimming took 6 bases from V and 5 from J; bases not matched to a gene: 8. The CDR3 covers 14 residues. CDR1 and CDR2 from the germline V gene are SGHTA and FQGNSA.